Each of the 13 T cell receptor beta chains below was sequenced from the same sample in a study of blood T cells in healthy people across ages. Alongside a J-beta primer mix, a sample-barcoded 5' primer served in a second PCR lasting roughly 6 to 11 cycles. MiXCR, run by TCRdb on the 5' RACE reads, gives a single entry per CDR3 protein. Found here are 850,000 to 1,100,000 distinct CDR3 sequences, under 40% of them singletons; the top ten hold around 13%. Sequenced material: blood. The receptors come from a man aged 18 to 29 in good health.

In its sample, this clonotype was seen a few times. This sequence joins TRBV6-1 and TRBJ1-1; maybe TRBD1 (6 bases). CDR1 is MNHNS, CDR2 SASEGT, per germline. V lost 3 bases to trimming and J lost 7 bases, with 18 bases between them. This CDR3 has 15 residues. The CDR3 nucleotides read TGTGCCAGCAGTGATAAACAGGGATTGACGGATGAAGCTTTCTTT. The encoded protein is CASSDKQGLTDEAFF.

This clonotype has more than one count but fewer than ten. The V call is TRBV27, the J call TRBJ1-2, with TRBD1 as a possible D gene (5 bases). The V gene lost 0 bases and the J gene lost 4 bases, with 15 bases spanning the gap. The CDR3 is 16 amino acids. Per the germline V gene, CDR1 is MNHEY and CDR2 is SMNVEV (reference sequence). DNA for the CDR3: TGTGCCAGCAGTTTATCTGGGGCTCCGGCGGTCTATGGCTACACCTTC. Amino acids: CASSLSGAPAVYGYTF.

The chain recombines TRBV5-1 with TRBJ1-4, with 10 bases fitting TRBD1. This CDR3 spans 14 amino acids. The trim removed 4 bases at V and 10 bases at J, leaving 7 bases unmatched. Germline V gene sequence: CDR1 SGHRS, CDR2 YFSETQ. DNA of the CDR3: TGCGCCAGCAGCGTGACAGGGGGCGATGGAAAACTGTTTTTT. This translates into CASSVTGGDGKLFF.

The rearrangement uses TRBV6-6 and TRBJ1-2; 10 bases match TRBD1. The CDR3 extends over 15 amino acids. Germline V CDR1 and CDR2: MNHNY, SVGAGI (reference sequence). J was trimmed by 5 bases and V by 5 bases; bases with no gene match: 8. The CDR3 bases are TGTGCCAGCAGTCTATCTGACAGGGGGCATTATGGCTACACCTTC. Protein: CASSLSDRGHYGYTF.

The V and J genes are TRBV4-3 and TRBJ1-6, with D possibly being TRBD1 (5 bases). V was clipped by 0 bases and J by 7 bases, with 19 bases between them. The CDR3 has 18 residues. CDR1 LGHNA and CDR2 YSLEER come from the germline V gene. CDR3 nucleotides: TGCGCCAGCAGCCAAGATAGGGTGGGTCAGGGATTGAATTCACCCCTCCACTTT. It translates to CASSQDRVGQGLNSPLHF.

The rearrangement joins TRBV9 to TRBJ2-2, with TRBD2 matching over 9 bases. Germline loops: CDR1 SGDLS, CDR2 YYNGEE. Trimming cost V 3 bases and J 2 bases; bases outside gene matches: 5. The CDR3 consists of 16 residues. The CDR3 is CASSETGLANTGELFF. Here the CDR3 DNA reads TGTGCCAGCAGCGAAACGGGACTAGCAAACACCGGGGAGCTGTTTTTT. Filled out from reference TRBV9 and TRBJ2-2, the complete variable domain reads DSGVTQTPKHLITATGQRVTLRCSPRSGDLSVYWYQQSLDQGLQFLIQYYNGEERAKGNILERFSAQQFPDLHSELNLSSLELGDSALYFCASSETGLANTGELFFGEGSRLTVL.

This chain links TRBV11-3 with TRBJ2-1; a weak D match, TRBD2 (6 bases). The CDR3 contains 15 residues. CDR1 is SGHNT, CDR2 YENEEA, per germline. The V end was cut by 3 bases, the J end by 1 base, with 10 bases between. The CDR3 nucleotides are TGTGCCAGCAGCTTTCCGGGGGATTCCTACAATGAGCAGTTCTTC. It encodes CASSFPGDSYNEQFF.

This chain links TRBV5-5 with TRBJ1-4, with 9 bases matching TRBD1. CDR1 is SGHKS and CDR2 is YYEKEE in the germline V gene (reference sequence). This CDR3 region has 17 residues. The trim removed 6 bases at V and 0 bases at J, leaving 9 bases unmatched. CDR3 sequence: CASTRTGDRPTNEKLFF. The CDR3 bases are TGTGCCAGCACCCGGACAGGGGATAGGCCAACTAATGAAAAACTGTTTTTT. Complete variable domain (other parts from reference TRBV5-5 and TRBJ1-4): DAGVTQSPTHLIKTRGQQVTLRCSPISGHKSVSWYQQVLGQGPQFIFQYYEKEERGRGNFPDRFSARQFPNYSSELNVNALLLGDSALYLCASTRTGDRPTNEKLFFGSGTQLSVL.

This clonotype was counted a few times. This chain joins TRBV2 and TRBJ2-3; 10 nucleotides match TRBD2. V was clipped by 3 bases and J by 0 bases; unmatched bases: 6. The V gene's germline CDR1 is SNHLY and CDR2 FYNNEI. The CDR3 contains 17 residues. The CDR3 DNA reads TGTGCCAGCAGTGAGGATAGCGGGGGGACTAGCACAGATACGCAGTATTTT. This gives the protein CASSEDSGGTSTDTQYF.

This chain connects TRBV27 to TRBJ1-1; D is ambiguous. Germline CDR1 and CDR2: MNHEY and SMNVEV (reference sequence). V was shortened by 2 bases and J by 1 base, with 11 bases between the two germline ends. The CDR3 has 15 amino acids. The CDR3 DNA reads as TGTGCCAGCAGTTTACCAGGACGAAGGAACACTGAAGCTTTCTTT. Translating gives CASSLPGRRNTEAFF.

Concerning this clonotype: An end of the junction differs from the germline gene, which may be a read error. V usage is TRBV20-1 and J usage is TRBJ1-2; D is unresolved. Germline-derived CDR1 and CDR2 are DFQATT and SNEGSKA (reference sequence). The CDR3 is 13 amino acids. CDR3 DNA: TGCAGTACTAGCCAGGAACGGGGCTATGGCTACACCTTC. Translating gives CSTSQERGYGYTF.

This sequence joins TRBV5-5 and TRBJ2-7; 9 nucleotides line up with TRBD1. The junction had 11 bases not matched to a gene; V was cut back by 0 bases and J by 7 bases. CDR3 size: 16 residues. The germline CDR1 and CDR2 sequences are SGHKS and YYEKEE (reference sequence). As DNA, the CDR3 is TGTGCCAGCAGCTTGGAAAGGGACAGGGCTTACAATGAGCAGTACTTC. Translating gives CASSLERDRAYNEQYF.

This clonotype has only a few counts. The genes are TRBV29-1 and TRBJ1-1; D gene uncertain. The CDR3 totals 11 residues. Germline V gives CDR1 SQVTM, CDR2 ANQGSEA. V was pared by 4 bases and J by 1 base, with 4 bases between. The CDR3 DNA is TGCAGCGTTGGCAAGAACACTGAAGCTTTCTTT. This gives the protein CSVGKNTEAFF.